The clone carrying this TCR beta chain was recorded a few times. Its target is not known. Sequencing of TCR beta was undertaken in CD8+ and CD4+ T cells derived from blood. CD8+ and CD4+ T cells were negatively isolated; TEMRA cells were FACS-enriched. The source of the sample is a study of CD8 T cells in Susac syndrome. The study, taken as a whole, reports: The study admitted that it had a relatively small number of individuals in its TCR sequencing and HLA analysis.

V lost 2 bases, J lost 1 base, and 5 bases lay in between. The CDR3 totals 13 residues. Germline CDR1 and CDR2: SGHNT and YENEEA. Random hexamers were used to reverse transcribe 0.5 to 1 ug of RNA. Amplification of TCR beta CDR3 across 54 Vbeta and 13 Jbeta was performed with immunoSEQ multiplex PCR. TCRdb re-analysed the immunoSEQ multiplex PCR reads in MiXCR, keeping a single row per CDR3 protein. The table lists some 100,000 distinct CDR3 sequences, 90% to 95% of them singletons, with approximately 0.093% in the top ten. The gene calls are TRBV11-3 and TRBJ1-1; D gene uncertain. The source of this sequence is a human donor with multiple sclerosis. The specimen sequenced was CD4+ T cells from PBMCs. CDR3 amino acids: CASSLWENTEAFF. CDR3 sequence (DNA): TGTGCCAGCAGCTTATGGGAGAACACTGAAGCTTTCTTT.